Shown below are 23 T cell receptor beta chains from a single sample sequenced in a study of identical twins. Each CDR3 protein gets one entry after TCRdb re-called the 5' RACE reads with MiXCR. Of hundreds of thousands of distinct CDR3 sequences listed, about 20% are singletons. A further study also used this sample, focusing on T cells expressing NK-cell markers.

Sequencing was performed on PBMCs. The receptors originated from a woman aged 18-29 years in good health.

The rearrangement joins TRBV12-3 or TRBV12-4 to TRBJ2-5; D may be TRBD1 (5 bases). Trimming shortened V by 1 base and J by 1 base, and 13 bases separated the two germline ends. The CDR3 has 16 amino acids. The CDR3 loop is CASSLGGNPVQETQYF. The CDR3 DNA follows: TGTGCCAGCAGTTTAGGGGGCAATCCGGTCCAAGAGACCCAGTACTTC.

The chain is built from TRBV18 and TRBJ2-3; 8 bases fit TRBD1. Per the germline V gene, CDR1 is KGHSH and CDR2 is LQKENI. The V and J ends lost 0 bases and 5 bases, in that order; junction bases with no gene match: 7. This CDR3 contains 16 residues. As DNA, the CDR3 is TGTGCCAGCTCACCACCACAGCCAGGGGGCGGAGATACGCAGTATTTT. Protein: CASSPPQPGGGDTQYF.

The chain couples TRBV20-1 to TRBJ2-1; TRBD2 agrees at 9 bases. This CDR3 spans 12 amino acids. Per the germline V gene, CDR1 is DFQATT and CDR2 is SNEGSKA (reference sequence). V lost 2 bases to trimming and J lost 9 bases; unmatched junction nucleotides: 2. The CDR3 region has the DNA TGCAGTGCTAGAAGAGCGGGAGGTGAGCAGTTCTTC. Amino acids: CSARRAGGEQFF.

This clonotype has ten or more counts. V is TRBV29-1 and J is TRBJ2-3, with D perhaps given as TRBD1 or TRBD2 (6 bases each). The V gene lost 0 bases and the J gene lost 1 base, with 11 bases spanning the gap. Germline-derived CDR1 and CDR2 are SQVTM and ANQGSEA. The CDR3 has 15 residues. CDR3 loop: CSVEDTGGRTDTQYF. CDR3 nucleotide sequence: TGCAGCGTTGAAGATACCGGGGGCCGCACAGATACGCAGTATTTT.

The chain carries TRBV12-3 or TRBV12-4 and TRBJ1-1, with D unresolved. The V gene lost 2 bases and the J gene lost 0 bases, with 16 bases spanning the gap. This CDR3 is built from 17 residues. For the CDR3, the DNA is TGTGCCAGCAGTTTACTACTCGGATCCAACTTGAACACTGAAGCTTTCTTT. Amino acids: CASSLLLGSNLNTEAFF.

This clonotype was observed a few times. The chain combines TRBV29-1 with TRBJ2-1; no definite D call. Germline CDR1 SQVTM, CDR2 ANQGSEA. CDR3 size: 11 residues. V was trimmed by 3 bases and J by 3 bases, leaving 3 bases between them. DNA of the CDR3: TGCAGCGTTGATGACTACAATGAGCAGTTCTTC. This translates into CSVDDYNEQFF.

The DNA of the CDR3 is TGTGCCAGCAGCCCGCAGGGGGTCAATGAGCAGTTCTTC. Translated: CASSPQGVNEQFF. The rearrangement links TRBV14 to TRBJ2-1, with 7 bases fitting TRBD1. CDR1 and CDR2 from the germline V gene are SGHDN and FVKESK. This CDR3 contains 13 residues. J lost 6 bases, V lost 4 bases, and 3 bases had no gene match.

This clonotype was picked up a small number of times. The chain recombines TRBV29-1 with TRBJ2-1; 11 bases map to TRBD2. The J segment lost 0 bases and the V segment lost 4 bases, leaving 11 bases of the junction unmatched. Germline lookup yields CDR1 SQVTM and CDR2 ANQGSEA. The CDR3 is 18 residues long. The DNA for the CDR3 is TGCAGCGTTGCAACTAGCGGGGGCCCTACTGTCTCCTACAATGAGCAGTTCTTC. It specifies CSVATSGGPTVSYNEQFF.

This clonotype was recorded only once. This rearrangement joins TRBV6-2 or TRBV6-3 to TRBJ2-1; no definite D call. The CDR3 extends over 13 amino acids. V lost 8 bases, J lost 5 bases, and 13 bases lay in between. The V gene's germline CDR1 is MNHEY and CDR2 SVGEGT. CDR3 region: CASSPPEDNEQFF. The CDR3 DNA reads TGTGCCAGCTCCCCTCCTGAGGACAATGAGCAGTTCTTC.

In its sample, this clonotype was seen many times. The CDR3 protein is CASSELAGGPGELFF. DNA for the CDR3: TGTGCCAGCAGTGAACTAGCGGGGGGGCCCGGGGAGCTGTTTTTT. The chain couples TRBV6-1 to TRBJ2-2; TRBD2 aligns across 12 bases. The CDR3 has 15 amino acids. The trim removed 2 bases at V and 6 bases at J, leaving 1 base unmatched. The V gene's germline CDR1 is MNHNS and CDR2 SASEGT.

DNA for the CDR3: TGCAGTGCTATGCCAGAGAAATACACTGAAGCTTTCTTT. This sequence encodes CSAMPEKYTEAFF. This chain joins TRBV20-1 and TRBJ1-1, with D unresolved. Trimming removed 4 bases from V and 3 bases from J, with 12 bases in between. CDR1 and CDR2 (germline): DFQATT, SNEGSKA (reference sequence). The CDR3 sequence is 13 residues long.

The J gene is TRBJ2-5, the V gene TRBV5-1; D may be TRBD2 (6 bases). Trimming removed 4 bases from V and 4 bases from J, with 17 bases in between. CDR3 length equals 15 residues. The V gene's germline CDR1 is SGHRS and CDR2 YFSETQ. The CDR3 sequence: CASSRDGGPLETQYF. CDR3 DNA: TGCGCCAGCAGCCGGGACGGGGGACCTTTAGAGACCCAGTACTTC.

This clonotype has just a few counts. The chain recombines TRBV5-1 with TRBJ2-1, with TRBD2 matching over 11 bases. J gave up 1 base and V 2 bases, and 11 bases lay outside the gene matches. The CDR3 has 19 residues. Germline CDR1 SGHRS, CDR2 YFSETQ. CDR3 protein: CASSFLAGGYLDSYNEQFF. The CDR3 DNA is TGCGCCAGCAGCTTTCTAGCGGGGGGTTACCTGGATTCCTACAATGAGCAGTTCTTC.

This clonotype was counted between two and nine times. The CDR3 DNA reads as TGCAGCGTTCTACTAGCGGGTATCTCCTACAATGAGCAGTTCTTC. This gives the protein CSVLLAGISYNEQFF. The genes are TRBV29-1 and TRBJ2-1; 9 bases agree with TRBD2. The CDR3 has 15 amino acids. The germline V gene encodes CDR1 SQVTM and CDR2 ANQGSEA. V lost 5 bases and J lost 0; bases outside the gene matches: 5.

CDR3 sequence (DNA): TGTGCCAGCAGTCGCGGGGGACTCTATGGCTACACCTTC. This sequence encodes CASSRGGLYGYTF. The chain is built from TRBV12-3 or TRBV12-4 and TRBJ1-2, with D perhaps TRBD1 (5 bases). CDR3 length: 13 amino acids. V lost 5 bases to trimming and J lost 4 bases, with 11 bases between them.

The chain is built from TRBV5-1 and TRBJ1-1; 9 bases map to TRBD1. The V gene's germline CDR1 is SGHRS and CDR2 YFSETQ. Trimming cost V 3 bases and J 6 bases; bases outside gene matches: 6. The CDR3 length is 14 residues. This chain's CDR3 is CASSSRQGGAEAFF. CDR3 coding DNA: TGCGCCAGCAGCTCCCGACAGGGGGGCGCTGAAGCTTTCTTT. The full variable domain, completed using reference TRBV5-1 and TRBJ1-1, is KAGVTQTPRYLIKTRGQQVTLSCSPISGHRSVSWYQQTPGQGLQFLFEYFSETQRNKGNFPGRFSGRQFSNSRSEMNVSTLELGDSALYLCASSSRQGGAEAFFGQGTRLTVV.

This clonotype turned up a few times. CDR3 sequence (DNA): TGCAGTGCTAGAGATCCAGCGGGGGTCCAAGAGACCCAGTACTTC. Translating gives CSARDPAGVQETQYF. The V gene is TRBV20-1, the J gene TRBJ2-5; TRBD2 aligns across 8 bases. Germline-derived CDR1 and CDR2 are DFQATT and SNEGSKA (reference sequence). The CDR3 totals 15 residues. The V and J ends lost 0 bases and 1 base, in that order; junction bases with no gene match: 4.

This clonotype was recorded a few times. The chain is built from TRBV10-3 and TRBJ2-7; no clear D gene. Trimming stripped 0 bases from V and 3 bases from J, with 9 bases between. The CDR3 spans 14 residues. Germline values: CDR1 ENHRY, CDR2 SYGVKD. CDR3 bases: TGTGCCATCAGTGAGTCTGGTAGGATCTACGAGCAGTACTTC. This gives the protein CAISESGRIYEQYF.

The rearrangement links TRBV29-1 to TRBJ2-6, with no clear D. This CDR3 region has 15 residues. Germline assignment: CDR1 SQVTM and CDR2 ANQGSEA. Trimming took off 5 bases at V and 0 bases at J, with 11 bases between the two ends. Here the CDR3 reads CSVKHSLSGANVLTF. CDR3 DNA sequence: TGCAGCGTTAAACACAGTCTCTCTGGGGCCAACGTCCTGACTTTC.

In this sample, this clonotype turned up a few times. This chain connects TRBV7-3 to TRBJ1-2; D gene uncertain. CDR1 and CDR2 from the germline V gene are SGHTA and FQGTGA. The V and J ends lost 5 bases and 13 bases respectively, with 14 bases between them. The CDR3 has 11 residues. The CDR3 region has the DNA TGTGCCAGCAGCGTAATAACCCCCCCCACCTTC. This translates into CASSVITPPTF.

A few counts support this clonotype. This chain links TRBV6-5 with TRBJ1-1; D remains unclear. Deletions cut 7 bases from V and 10 bases from J, with 16 bases between. Germline assignment: CDR1 MNHEY and CDR2 SVGAGI. The CDR3 extends over 12 amino acids. The CDR3 DNA reads TGTGCCAGCACTGGGAGAGGAGGCGCAGCTTTCTTT. The encoded protein is CASTGRGGAAFF.

The rearrangement links TRBV6-4 to TRBJ2-5; TRBD1 matches 9 bases. This CDR3 is 14 amino acids long. V lost 6 bases, J lost 5 bases, and 7 bases stayed unmatched. Looked up from germline, CDR1 is MRHNA and CDR2 is SNTAGT. The CDR3 loop is CASRPDRGSETQYF. The CDR3 nucleotides are TGTGCCAGCAGACCGGACAGGGGATCCGAGACCCAGTACTTC.

The table lists this clonotype with many counts. The chain is built from TRBV12-3 or TRBV12-4 and TRBJ2-1; possible D gene TRBD1, 6 bases. The CDR3 totals 15 residues. Trimming took 8 bases from V and 0 from J, leaving 14 bases between them. CDR3 coding DNA: TGTGCCAGCCGGACAGAGTTTAGCTCCTACAATGAGCAGTTCTTC. Translated, it gives CASRTEFSSYNEQFF.